The T cell receptor (beta chain) under discussion was sequenced for a study of T cells in Graves' hyperthyroidism and ophthalmopathy. For the study at large: Pretreatment peripheral blood was obtained at initial diagnosis. Findings and caveats of the study: Also found in blood were most expanded thyroid clonotypes above 0.001.

V gave up 6 bases and J gave up 8 bases, with 17 bases separating them. The germline V gene has CDR1 LNHDA and CDR2 SQIVND (reference sequence). The CDR3 spans 14 residues. Amplified TCR beta CDR3 regions came from RNA transcripts. First-round RT-PCR with HTBI primers amplified the TCR CDR3 region. TCRdb recomputed calls from the multiplex PCR reads with MiXCR, one row per CDR3 protein. The data show about 420,000 distinct CDR3 sequences, around 16% seen once. Diagnosis of hyperthyroidism was new in patients aged 18 to 65, and its duration was under 2 months. Used for diagnoses were clinical symptoms, serum thyroxine and TRAb, thyroid ultrasound and orbital computed tomography. This clonotype was found a few times. The antigen remains unidentified.

This sequence joins TRBV19 and TRBJ2-1, with D possibly TRBD2 on 6 matching bases. The source of this sequence is a woman aged 18-29 years with Graves' hyperthyroidism. The specimen was blood. DNA for the CDR3: TGTGCCAGTAGGGGGACTGGGCCTGGTGATGAGCAGTTCTTC. This encodes CASRGTGPGDEQFF.